The 7 T cell receptor beta chains below all came from one sample that was sequenced in a study of beta chain features in type 1 diabetes. Broader study findings: Patients with Type 1 diabetes showed moderately but significantly shorter TCRB CDR3s in all four CD4+ subsets.

The antigens for these receptors are not known. Expressed TCRB transcripts got sequenced, as all isolated RNA was reverse transcribed. This table comes from immunoSEQ multiplex PCR, and its TCRdb copy is limited to in-frame clones, with some not included. This sample has hundreds of thousands of clones, with 11% to 15% found just once. The sequenced material came from naive CD4+ T cells from blood. The receptor set was obtained from a young man with type 1 diabetes.

This clone was recorded a few times. The gene calls are TRBV2 and TRBJ1-2; 8 bases align to TRBD1. From germline, CDR1 is SNHLY and CDR2 FYNNEI. V was pared by 2 bases and J by 4 bases, with 9 bases of the junction left unmatched. The CDR3 is 16 amino acids. The CDR3 sequence: CASSEQWTGRGYGYTF. CDR3 nucleotides: TGTGCCAGCAGTGAACAATGGACAGGGCGAGGCTATGGCTACACCTTC.

This clone was counted between two and nine times. This chain joins TRBV30 and TRBJ2-5, with D possibly being TRBD2 (6 bases). Germline V CDR1 and CDR2: GTSNPN, SVGIG (reference sequence). The CDR3 has 16 residues. Trimming left V 0 bases short and J 4 bases short, with 18 bases between. The CDR3 spells CAWSVRRGYAVETQYF. For the CDR3, the DNA is TGTGCCTGGAGTGTCAGGAGGGGCTACGCGGTAGAGACCCAGTACTTC.

This clone has a handful of counts. This chain joins TRBV30 and TRBJ1-1; D possibly corresponds to TRBD1 (5 bases). V was cut by 4 bases and J by 11 bases, with 14 bases left in between. CDR1 is GTSNPN, CDR2 SVGIG, per germline (reference sequence). The CDR3 consists of 11 residues. This chain's CDR3 is CAWTGSLGAFF. The CDR3 nucleotides read TGTGCCTGGACAGGGTCTCTCGGGGCTTTCTTT.

The rearrangement links TRBV5-7 to TRBJ2-1, with TRBD2 matching over 10 bases. TRBV5-7 is an ORF, with its function uncertain. V shed 1 base and J 4 bases; nucleotides not matched to a gene: 8. The CDR3 totals 17 residues. CDR3 amino acids: CASSLLLAGVGYNEQFF. As DNA, the CDR3 is TGTGCCAGCAGCTTGTTGCTAGCGGGGGTGGGTTACAATGAGCAGTTCTTC.

This clone was observed a handful of times. In DNA, the CDR3 is TGTGCCATCAGTGAACAGGGGGTAGCTAACTATGGCTACACCTTC. Its protein product is CAISEQGVANYGYTF. The chain links TRBV10-3 to TRBJ1-2, with 8 nucleotides matching TRBD1. This CDR3 spans 15 amino acids. Per the germline V gene, CDR1 is ENHRY and CDR2 is SYGVKD. The V segment lost 3 bases and the J segment 0 bases; nucleotides outside the gene matches: 3.

The chain joins TRBV5-1 to TRBJ2-7; the D gene is possibly TRBD1 (5 bases). Trimming removed 0 bases at V and 6 bases at J, with 10 bases between. The length of the CDR3 is 13 residues. The germline V gene encodes CDR1 SGHRS and CDR2 YFSETQ. CDR3 DNA sequence: TGCGCCAGCAGCTTGGTGGCAGGGCGCGAGCAGTACTTC. Translating it yields CASSLVAGREQYF.

The V gene is TRBV6-5, the J gene TRBJ2-1; D is unclear. This CDR3 is 15 amino acids long. Trimming removed 0 bases from V and 5 bases from J, with 11 bases in between. Germline lookup yields CDR1 MNHEY and CDR2 SVGAGI. CDR3 coding DNA: TGTGCCAGCAGTTACTCGGGATATTATCACAATGAGCAGTTCTTC. This sequence encodes CASSYSGYYHNEQFF.